One sample yielded the 21 T cell receptor beta chains listed below, sequenced in a study of T cell repertoires in cytomegalovirus infection. TCRdb called the reads again in MiXCR, with one record for every CDR3 protein. The repertoire has roughly 700,000 distinct CDR3 sequences, roughly a third of them found once; the top ten carry about 20%. The antigens of these receptors remain unknown. Sequenced here: cultured PBMCs, sampled from culture after CMV antigen stimulation. All receptors derive from a human donor in good health (CMV status not recorded). Some clones in this sample may be carry-over from other donors' samples.

This clonotype has at least ten counts. The chain is built from TRBV6-1 and TRBJ2-3; TRBD1 aligns across 7 bases. Germline CDR1 is MNHNS and CDR2 is SASEGT. The CDR3 is made up of 13 amino acids. The trim removed 8 bases at V and 4 bases at J, leaving 6 bases unmatched. This CDR3 is CASRRQGSDTQYF. The CDR3 DNA sequence: TGTGCCAGCCGGAGACAGGGATCAGATACGCAGTATTTT.

The chain is built from TRBV4-2 and TRBJ1-4; D remains ambiguous. V dropped 4 bases and J dropped 0 bases, with 12 bases sitting between them. This CDR3 spans 16 amino acids. Looked up from germline, CDR1 is LGHNA and CDR2 is YNFKEQ. The CDR3 nucleotides read TGTGCCAGCAGCCCCTCCCTTCGGGCAACTAATGAAAAACTGTTTTTT. Encoded protein: CASSPSLRATNEKLFF.

This clonotype has a count of ten or more. This chain joins TRBV7-2 and TRBJ2-7; a weak D match, TRBD2 (6 bases). The CDR3 is 15 residues long. Looked up from germline, CDR1 is SGHTA and CDR2 is FQGNSA. Trimming pared 3 bases from V and 7 bases from J, leaving 19 bases between. The CDR3 here is CASSFQGLLPGEQYF. The CDR3 region has the DNA TGTGCCAGCAGCTTCCAGGGACTCCTCCCAGGAGAGCAGTACTTC.

There are a few counts of this clonotype. The chain has TRBV7-6 and TRBJ2-1; TRBD2 matches at 9 bases. The CDR3 totals 17 residues. Germline CDR1 SGHVS, CDR2 FNYEAQ. V lost 1 base and J lost 6; bases outside the gene matches: 10. CDR3 residues: CASSLVVSGGGANEQFF. CDR3 sequence (DNA): TGTGCCAGCAGCTTAGTTGTCTCCGGCGGGGGGGCCAATGAGCAGTTCTTC. Variable domain in full (rest from reference TRBV7-6 and TRBJ2-1): GAGVSQSPRYKVTKRGQDVALRCDPISGHVSLYWYRQALGQGPEFLTYFNYEAQQDKSGLPNDRFSAERPEGSISTLTIQRTEQRDSAMYRCASSLVVSGGGANEQFFGPGTRLTVL.

This clonotype was observed a few times. This chain connects TRBV11-2 to TRBJ1-4; D is unclear. CDR3 length: 16 amino acids. The germline V gene has CDR1 SGHAT and CDR2 FQNNGV. Trimming removed 6 bases at V and 0 bases at J, with 14 bases between. The CDR3 coding sequence is TGTGCCAGCAGGCCGGGCAGTTCCGCAACTAATGAAAAACTGTTTTTT. Translated: CASRPGSSATNEKLFF.

The chain uses TRBV20-1 and TRBJ2-7, with TRBD1 matching over 9 bases. The CDR3 is 13 amino acids. The germline V gene encodes CDR1 DFQATT and CDR2 SNEGSKA (reference sequence). Unmatched junction bases numbered 3, after V lost 5 bases and J lost 1 base. DNA of the CDR3: TGCAGTGCTTGGACAGGGGAGTCCTACGAGCAGTACTTC. Translated, it gives CSAWTGESYEQYF.

This clonotype was detected only once. The V gene is TRBV27, the J gene TRBJ1-1; 7 bases are shared with TRBD1. The J segment lost 8 bases and the V segment lost 5 bases, leaving 8 bases of the junction unmatched. The CDR3 length is 13 residues. The germline CDR1 and CDR2 sequences are MNHEY and SMNVEV (reference sequence). The CDR3 DNA reads as TGTGCCAGCAGTAAACCGGGACAGCAAGAAGCTTTCTTT. Translating gives CASSKPGQQEAFF.

The J gene is TRBJ1-2, the V gene TRBV3-1, with TRBD1 matching 9 bases. V shed 2 bases and J 8 bases; nucleotides not matched to a gene: 6. The CDR3 has 14 residues. Germline V gene data show CDR1 as LGHDT and CDR2 as YNNKEL (reference sequence). Here the CDR3 DNA reads TGTGCCAGCAGCCAATCGGGACAGGGAGACGGCTACACCTTC. This gives the protein CASSQSGQGDGYTF.

V usage is TRBV7-2 and J usage is TRBJ2-1; 7 bases line up with TRBD2. The CDR3 loop spans 16 amino acids. V trimming: 4 bases; J trimming: 4 bases; junction bases outside the gene matches: 10. In germline, CDR1 is SGHTA, CDR2 FQGNSA. The CDR3 loop is CASSSIPGLLYNEQFF. Here the CDR3 DNA reads TGTGCCAGCAGCTCTATTCCGGGACTACTATACAATGAGCAGTTCTTC. Combining the CDR3 with reference TRBV7-2 and TRBJ2-1 gives the whole variable domain GAGVSQSPSNKVTEKGKDVELRCDPISGHTALYWYRQSLGQGLEFLIYFQGNSAPDKSGLPSDRFSAERTGGSVSTLTIQRTQQEDSAVYLCASSSIPGLLYNEQFFGPGTRLTVL.

This clonotype was observed a few times. The chain joins TRBV4-2 to TRBJ2-4; a possible D gene is TRBD1 (5 bases). Per germline, CDR1 LGHNA and CDR2 YNFKEQ. The length of the CDR3 is 14 residues. V lost 1 base, J lost 8 bases, and 12 bases lay in between. CDR3 coding DNA: TGTGCCAGCAGCCAAGCGGTCAGGGCGGACATTCAGTACTTC. Amino acid sequence: CASSQAVRADIQYF.

DNA of the CDR3: TGTGCCAGCAGCTTAGAAGGAGGGATATACACCTTC. This gives the protein CASSLEGGIYTF. The rearrangement links TRBV7-6 to TRBJ1-2; D remains unclear. Trimming removed 1 base from V and 11 bases from J, with 11 bases in between. The CDR3 sequence is 12 residues long. Looked up from germline, CDR1 is SGHVS and CDR2 is FNYEAQ.

There are a few counts of this clonotype. The V call is TRBV11-2, the J call TRBJ2-7, with 8 bases matching TRBD1. After removal of 5 bases from V and 3 bases from J, the junction contained 6 bases not matched to a gene. The CDR3 consists of 14 residues. Germline CDR1 SGHAT, CDR2 FQNNGV. CDR3 protein: CASSTGGLRYEQYF. Here the CDR3 DNA reads TGTGCCAGCAGCACAGGGGGACTGCGCTACGAGCAGTACTTC.

This rearrangement joins TRBV6-6 to TRBJ1-2; weak D call: TRBD1 (5 bases). The V and J ends lost 4 bases and 4 bases respectively, with 10 bases between them. The germline V gene has CDR1 MNHNY and CDR2 SVGAGI (reference sequence). The CDR3 covers 13 residues. This CDR3 reads CASSFQGPYGYTF. Written as DNA, the CDR3 is TGTGCCAGCAGTTTTCAGGGTCCCTATGGCTACACCTTC.

The rearrangement links TRBV6-2 or TRBV6-3 to TRBJ1-2; D remains ambiguous. V dropped 6 bases and J dropped 2 bases, with 10 bases sitting between them. Germline loops: CDR1 MNHEY, CDR2 SVGEGT. CDR3 length: 13 residues. The CDR3 protein is CASRVDENYGYTF. Written as DNA, the CDR3 is TGTGCCAGCAGGGTGGACGAGAACTATGGCTACACCTTC.

V and J are TRBV12-3 or TRBV12-4 and TRBJ2-2, with D maybe TRBD2 (8 bases). Deletions cut 7 bases from V and 4 bases from J, with 19 bases between. The CDR3 totals 16 residues. This chain's CDR3 is CASNPGGDRPTGELFF. The CDR3 DNA reads as TGTGCCAGCAACCCGGGGGGGGACAGACCCACCGGGGAGCTGTTTTTT.

This clonotype was recorded at least ten times. The rearrangement joins TRBV7-2 to TRBJ1-6; TRBD1 is a possible D gene (6 bases). CDR1 and CDR2 from the germline V gene are SGHTA and FQGNSA. V lost 6 bases, J lost 7 bases, and 10 bases lay in between. The CDR3 runs 13 residues. The CDR3 here is CASRFGGNSPLHF. CDR3 coding DNA: TGTGCCAGCAGGTTCGGGGGCAATTCACCCCTCCACTTT.

The chain uses TRBV11-2 and TRBJ2-1; D may match TRBD1 or TRBD2 (5 bases each). CDR3 length equals 14 residues. The germline V and J ends were trimmed by 6 bases and 8 bases, with 17 bases remaining between them. Germline V gives CDR1 SGHAT, CDR2 FQNNGV. CDR3 amino acids: CASSYGTLRDEQFF. The CDR3 coding sequence is TGTGCCAGCAGTTATGGGACCCTGCGGGATGAGCAGTTCTTC.

The rearrangement joins TRBV5-6 to TRBJ2-3; 9 bases align to TRBD2. Germline V gene data show CDR1 as SGHDT and CDR2 as YYEEEE. This CDR3 is built from 16 residues. The J segment lost 3 bases and the V segment lost 3 bases, leaving 8 bases of the junction unmatched. The CDR3 DNA sequence: TGTGCCAGCAGCTCCCCAGTAGCGGGGGTAACAGATACGCAGTATTTT. Its protein is CASSSPVAGVTDTQYF. Full variable domain (rest looked up from reference TRBV5-6 and TRBJ2-3): DAGVTQSPTHLIKTRGQQVTLRCSPKSGHDTVSWYQQALGQGPQFIFQYYEEEERQRGNFPDRFSGHQFPNYSSELNVNALLLGDSALYLCASSSPVAGVTDTQYFGPGTRLTVL.

The chain joins TRBV20-1 to TRBJ1-1; 8 bases align to TRBD1. Germline CDR1 is DFQATT and CDR2 is SNEGSKA (reference sequence). The CDR3 is 14 residues long. V trimming: 1 base; J trimming: 6 bases; junction bases outside the gene matches: 7. DNA for the CDR3: TGCAGTGCTAGAGTCGGACAGGGAAATTCTGAAGCTTTCTTT. Translating gives CSARVGQGNSEAFF.

This clonotype was seen just once. The CDR3 reads CASSQEAGVDGNTIYF. In DNA, the CDR3 is TGCGCCAGCAGCCAAGAGGCAGGGGTGGATGGAAACACCATATATTTT. The J gene is TRBJ1-3, the V gene TRBV4-3; D is possibly TRBD1 (6 bases). The germline V gene encodes CDR1 LGHNA and CDR2 YSLEER. The CDR3 has 16 amino acids. Trimming cost V 0 bases and J 3 bases, with 12 bases left between them.

This clonotype showed up just a few times. This rearrangement joins TRBV2 to TRBJ1-1; the match to TRBD1 covers 9 bases. Germline loops: CDR1 SNHLY, CDR2 FYNNEI. CDR3 size: 14 residues. V was pared by 4 bases and J by 5 bases, with 5 bases of the junction left unmatched. The DNA of the CDR3 is TGTGCCAGCAGTGTGGACAGGGGAGGGACTGAAGCTTTCTTT. Protein sequence: CASSVDRGGTEAFF. Together with reference TRBV2 and TRBJ1-1, the CDR3 gives the full variable domain: EPEVTQTPSHQVTQMGQEVILRCVPISNHLYFYWYRQILGQKVEFLVSFYNNEISEKSEIFDDQFSVERPDGSNFTLKIRSTKLEDSAMYFCASSVDRGGTEAFFGQGTRLTVV.